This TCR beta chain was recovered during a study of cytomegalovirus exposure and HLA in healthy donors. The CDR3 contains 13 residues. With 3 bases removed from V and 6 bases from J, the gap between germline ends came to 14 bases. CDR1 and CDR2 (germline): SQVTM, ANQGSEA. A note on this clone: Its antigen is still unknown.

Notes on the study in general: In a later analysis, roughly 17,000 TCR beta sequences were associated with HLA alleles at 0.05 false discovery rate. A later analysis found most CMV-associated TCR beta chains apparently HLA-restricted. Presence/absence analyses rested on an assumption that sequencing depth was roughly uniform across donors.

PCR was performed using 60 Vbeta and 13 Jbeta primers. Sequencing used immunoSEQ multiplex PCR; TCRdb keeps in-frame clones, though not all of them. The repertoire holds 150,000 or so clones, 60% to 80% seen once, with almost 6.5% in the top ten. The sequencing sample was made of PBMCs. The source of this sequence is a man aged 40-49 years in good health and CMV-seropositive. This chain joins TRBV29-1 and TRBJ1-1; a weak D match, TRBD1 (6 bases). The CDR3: CSVDEGVGPEAFF. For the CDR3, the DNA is TGCAGCGTTGATGAGGGGGTTGGTCCTGAAGCTTTCTTT.